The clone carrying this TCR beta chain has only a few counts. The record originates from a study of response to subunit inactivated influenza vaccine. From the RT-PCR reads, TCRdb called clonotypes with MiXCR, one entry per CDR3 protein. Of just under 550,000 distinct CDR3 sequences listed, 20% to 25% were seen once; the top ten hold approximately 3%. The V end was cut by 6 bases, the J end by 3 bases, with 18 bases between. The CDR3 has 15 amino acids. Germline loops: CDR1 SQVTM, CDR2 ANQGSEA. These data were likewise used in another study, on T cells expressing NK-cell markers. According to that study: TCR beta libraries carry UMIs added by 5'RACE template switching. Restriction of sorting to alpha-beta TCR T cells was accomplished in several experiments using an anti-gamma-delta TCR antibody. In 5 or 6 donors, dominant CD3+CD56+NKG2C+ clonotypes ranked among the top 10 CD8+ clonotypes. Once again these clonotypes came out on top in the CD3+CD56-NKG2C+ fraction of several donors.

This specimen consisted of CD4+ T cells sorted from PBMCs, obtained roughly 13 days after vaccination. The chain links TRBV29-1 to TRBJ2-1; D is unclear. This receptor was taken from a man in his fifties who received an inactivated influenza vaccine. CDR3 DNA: TGCAGCGTGGGCCCGAACATGGTCTACTACAATGAGCAGTTCTTC. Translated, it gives CSVGPNMVYYNEQFF.